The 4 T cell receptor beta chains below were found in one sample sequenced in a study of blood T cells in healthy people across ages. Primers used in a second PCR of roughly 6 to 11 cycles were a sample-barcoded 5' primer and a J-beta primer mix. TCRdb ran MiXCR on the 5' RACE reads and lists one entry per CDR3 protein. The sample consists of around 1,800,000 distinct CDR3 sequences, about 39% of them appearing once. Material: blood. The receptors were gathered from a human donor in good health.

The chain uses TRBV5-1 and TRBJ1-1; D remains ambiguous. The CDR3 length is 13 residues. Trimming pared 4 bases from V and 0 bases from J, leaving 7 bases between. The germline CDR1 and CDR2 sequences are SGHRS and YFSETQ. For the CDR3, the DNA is TGCGCCAGCAGCGCCGAAATGAACACTGAAGCTTTCTTT. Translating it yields CASSAEMNTEAFF.

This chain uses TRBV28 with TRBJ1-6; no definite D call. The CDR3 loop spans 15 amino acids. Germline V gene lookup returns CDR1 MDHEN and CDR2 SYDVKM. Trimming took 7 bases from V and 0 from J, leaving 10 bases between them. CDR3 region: CASKTHSSYNSPLHF. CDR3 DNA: TGTGCCAGCAAAACACATAGCTCCTATAATTCACCCCTCCACTTT.

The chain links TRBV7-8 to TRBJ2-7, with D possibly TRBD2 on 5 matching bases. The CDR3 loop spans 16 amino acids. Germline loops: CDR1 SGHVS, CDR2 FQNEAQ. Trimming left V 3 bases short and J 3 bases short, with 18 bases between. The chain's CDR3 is CASSLVAGSLGYEQYF. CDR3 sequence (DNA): TGTGCCAGCAGCTTGGTTGCGGGCAGTCTAGGCTACGAGCAGTACTTC.

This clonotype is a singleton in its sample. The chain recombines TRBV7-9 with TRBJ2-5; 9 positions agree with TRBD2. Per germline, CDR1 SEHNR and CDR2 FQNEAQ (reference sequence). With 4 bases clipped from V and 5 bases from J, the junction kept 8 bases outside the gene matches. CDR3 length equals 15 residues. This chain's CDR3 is CASSSGLAERETQYF. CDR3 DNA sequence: TGTGCCAGCAGCTCGGGACTAGCCGAGAGGGAGACCCAGTACTTC. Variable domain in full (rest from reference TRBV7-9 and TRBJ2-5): DTGVSQNPRHKITKRGQNVTFRCDPISEHNRLYWYRQTLGQGPEFLTYFQNEAQLEKSRLLSDRFSAERPKGSFSTLEIQRTEQGDSAMYLCASSSGLAERETQYFGPGTRLLVL.